A single sample is the source of the 9 T cell receptor beta chains below, sequenced in a study of shared clonotypes between healthy human individuals. The table came from immunoSEQ multiplex PCR; TCRdb's copy has only in-frame clones and leaves some out. This table holds just over 2,000,000 clones, 90% to 95% found once. Specimen: naive CD4+ T cells sorted from blood. The subset was: CD45RA+ positively selected. The source is a man between 18 and 29 years old in good health.

This clone was counted only a few times. The V and J genes are TRBV2 and TRBJ1-6, with D perhaps matching TRBD1 (6 bases). Germline CDR1 and CDR2: SNHLY and FYNNEI. This CDR3 is built from 15 residues. The ends were cut back, 2 bases at V and 7 bases at J, with 12 bases in the middle. CDR3 sequence reads: CASSEHTGLNSPLHF. The CDR3 DNA reads TGTGCCAGCAGTGAACATACAGGGTTGAATTCACCCCTCCACTTT.

Written as DNA, the CDR3 is TGCGCCAGCAGGATGATTTCTAGCACAGATACGCAGTATTTT. It is translated as CASRMISSTDTQYF. The V gene is TRBV5-1, the J gene TRBJ2-3; D remains unclear. The germline V gene encodes CDR1 SGHRS and CDR2 YFSETQ. V was cut by 5 bases and J by 0 bases, with 10 bases left in between. CDR3 length: 14 amino acids.

The chain recombines TRBV2 with TRBJ1-1; D uncertain. V was pared by 6 bases and J by 9 bases, with 11 bases between. The CDR3 loop spans 11 amino acids. Germline values: CDR1 SNHLY, CDR2 FYNNEI. The CDR3 is CASRVGDKAFF. In nucleotides, the CDR3 is TGTGCCAGCAGGGTCGGCGACAAAGCTTTCTTT.

J is TRBJ1-6 and V is TRBV6-1; D is perhaps TRBD1 (6 bases). V was pared by 3 bases and J by 7 bases, with 19 bases between. The CDR3 is 17 amino acids. CDR1 and CDR2 (germline): MNHNS, SASEGT. The CDR3: CASSERIERDRNSPLHF. The CDR3, as DNA: TGTGCCAGCAGTGAGCGAATAGAAAGAGACAGGAATTCACCCCTCCACTTT.

V and J are TRBV5-1 and TRBJ1-6, with 9 bases fitting TRBD1. V dropped 4 bases and J dropped 7; count of bases not matched to a gene: 6. Germline-derived CDR1 and CDR2 are SGHRS and YFSETQ. This CDR3 spans 15 amino acids. CDR3 in amino acids: CASSITTGGNSPLHF. In DNA, the CDR3 is TGCGCCAGCAGCATAACGACAGGGGGAAATTCACCCCTCCACTTT.

The chain carries TRBV5-6 and TRBJ2-2; tentative D call: TRBD2 (6 bases). Trimming left V 2 bases short and J 5 bases short, with 13 bases between. Germline CDR1 and CDR2: SGHDT and YYEEEE. The CDR3 runs 15 residues. This CDR3 is CASSLGRMGTGELFF. The CDR3 nucleotides read TGTGCCAGCAGCTTAGGGAGGATGGGAACCGGGGAGCTGTTTTTT. The full variable domain, rest sourced from reference TRBV5-6 and TRBJ2-2, is DAGVTQSPTHLIKTRGQQVTLRCSPKSGHDTVSWYQQALGQGPQFIFQYYEEEERQRGNFPDRFSGHQFPNYSSELNVNALLLGDSALYLCASSLGRMGTGELFFGEGSRLTVL.

This clone was found once. The J gene is TRBJ1-2, the V gene TRBV9; D remains ambiguous. There are 14 residues in the CDR3. V was clipped by 0 bases and J by 3 bases, with 9 bases between them. Germline V CDR1 and CDR2: SGDLS, YYNGEE. CDR3 region: CASSVAPTDYGYTF. CDR3 nucleotides: TGTGCCAGCAGCGTAGCACCGACCGACTATGGCTACACCTTC.

The V call is TRBV28, the J call TRBJ2-7; the D is unclear. The CDR3 contains 14 residues. Germline assignment: CDR1 MDHEN and CDR2 SYDVKM. The germline V and J ends were trimmed by 10 bases and 1 base, with 17 bases remaining between them. DNA for the CDR3: TGTGCCACCCAATCGGGCCCTAATTCCTACGAGCAGTACTTC. It specifies CATQSGPNSYEQYF.

V is TRBV29-1 and J is TRBJ1-1; D is perhaps TRBD1 (5 bases). Looked up from germline, CDR1 is SQVTM and CDR2 is ANQGSEA. The CDR3 length is 13 residues. The V end lost 2 bases, the J end lost 5 bases, and 12 bases lay between the germline ends. The CDR3 sequence: CSVERRVQTEAFF. The DNA for the CDR3 is TGCAGCGTTGAACGCAGGGTGCAGACTGAAGCTTTCTTT.